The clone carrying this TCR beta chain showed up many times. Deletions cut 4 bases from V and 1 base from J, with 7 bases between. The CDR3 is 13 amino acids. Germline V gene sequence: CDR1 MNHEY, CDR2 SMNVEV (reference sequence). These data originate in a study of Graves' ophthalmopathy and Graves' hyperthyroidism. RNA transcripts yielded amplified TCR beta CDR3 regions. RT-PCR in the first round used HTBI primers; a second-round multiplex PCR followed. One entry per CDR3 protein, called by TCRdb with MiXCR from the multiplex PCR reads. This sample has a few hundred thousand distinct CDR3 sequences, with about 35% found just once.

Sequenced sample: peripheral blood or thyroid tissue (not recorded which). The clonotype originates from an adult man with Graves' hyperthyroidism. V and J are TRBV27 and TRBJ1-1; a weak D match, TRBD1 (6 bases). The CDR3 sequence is CASSWGPNTEAFF. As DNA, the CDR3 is TGTGCCAGCAGTTGGGGGCCGAACACTGAAGCTTTCTTT.